This T cell receptor beta chain was sequenced in a study of cytomegalovirus exposure and HLA in healthy donors (dated 2017 in TCRdb). Some background on the complete study: According to an earlier analysis of 550 to 750 of the donors, about 179 million T cells yielded over 90 million unique TCR beta sequences and 250 to 350 Gb of sequence data. Around 320 gigabases of sequencing data and approximately 85 million unique TCR sequences were included in an early release covering about 700 HLA-typed donors. The study aimed to test whether cataloging public T cell receptors could reveal signatures of past pathogen exposure. A separate validation cohort of over 95 different subjects was used in addition to the approximately 670-subject first cohort. A later genetic analysis used genome-wide SNP genotypes for about 55% of the 666 donors, treating that subset as a discovery cohort. Every repertoire in the discovery cohort had been generated on one and the same sequencing platform. To predict cytomegalovirus infection status, the study combined high-throughput TCR immunosequencing, statistical association of individual TCRs with disease status, and machine learning. A later analysis re-analyzed previously published TCR beta repertoires from 500 to 700 donors and added high-resolution HLA genotyping to study TCR occurrence patterns. A few DR-DQ haplotypes were treated as single units for association and clustering because of strong linkage in the cohort. Across some 400 genotyped donors of the cohort, an average of roughly 230,000 unique TCR beta nucleotide sequences per donor were sequenced, and roughly 20% of those sequences were non-productive. Donor age, sex, ethnicity and CMV serostatus were compiled together with the repertoire data. Typing coverage varied by locus: roughly 629-630 donors for A, B, C, DRB1 and DQB1; approximately 500 for DQA1; more than 600 for DPA1; around 490 for DPB1. Of the 300 to 450 genotyped donors, 75% to 85% were placed in the genetic ancestry cluster associated with self-reported Caucasian donors. The T cell repertoires of some 700 subjects were profiled by immunosequencing and related to cytomegalovirus serostatus. An earlier analysis of 500 to 750 of the donors applied high-throughput TCR beta sequencing to assess whether each TCR beta V gene segment acted as functional or pseudogenic. HLA typing covered class I and class II loci at four-digit resolution. Rather than drawing on any new phenotypic data, the later analysis identified candidate immune exposures from TCR beta sequences and the way those sequences occurred across donors. Beyond this particular receptor, the publication reports: The authors suggested that the approach could potentially be extended to other disease states and immunological phenotypes. In a later genetic analysis, fewer N-insertions in productive TCRs were reported among donors in an Asian-associated ancestry cluster than the roughly 700-donor mean. Correlated functional status among segregating V segments might be attributable to linkage disequilibrium, but an unknown experimental factor could not be ruled out. According to a later analysis, parvovirus B19, influenza, CMV and Epstein-Barr virus appeared linked to several top co-occurrence clusters. At a false discovery rate of 0.05, a later analysis linked some 17,000 TCR beta sequences to specific HLA alleles. V-gene and J-gene trimming of TCR beta chains was associated with a missense DCLRE1C variant in a later genetic analysis, and the association was replicated in an independent cohort. Roughly uniform sequencing depth across donors was assumed in presence/absence analyses, although this assumption may not hold. In a later analysis, HLA-associated TCR beta chains showed more clonal expansion and lower generation probabilities than non-associated chains that were equally common. Strong co-occurrence of HLA alleles, especially DR and DQ, made assigning TCR associations to individual alleles difficult. In a later analysis, the rate of TCR association differed among HLA loci, with DRB1 alleles having the most associated TCRs and HLA-C alleles having the fewest. In an earlier analysis of some 500 of the donors, most TCR beta V segments were observed in productive rearrangements about 87% or about 30% of the time, broadly matching IMGT annotations. In both the original and validation cohorts, the classifier was reported to diagnose cytomegalovirus status with high specificity and sensitivity. In the study, around 150 TCR beta chains were listed as associated with cytomegalovirus. CMV serostatus was the only immune exposure information available for the cohort. A further reported finding was that TCR beta sequences accurately predicted the HLA-A and HLA-B alleles for most subjects in the first cohort. In vitro tests confirmed that a few of the cytomegalovirus-associated TCR beta chains recognize cytomegalovirus antigens. In this cohort, only TCR beta chains were sequenced, and detectable features were limited by the absence of alpha or paired-chain data. In a later analysis, most CMV-associated TCR beta chains were found to appear HLA-restricted, with HLA associations seemingly driven largely by CMV exposure. The earlier analysis of fewer than 750 of the donors excluded approximately 17 rarely observed V segments, including chromosome 9 orphons, because counts were too low. A cluster of highly shared sequence variants was judged likely to represent a technical artifact of the sequencing pipeline. Because HLA typing was unavailable for some donors at each locus, only the typed subset was used in association tests. The 87-base-pair reads could not distinguish some IMGT-functional V segments, including TRBV6-2 and TRBV6-3, so those segments were excluded. While some public TCRs were present in many individuals, most TCR sequences turned up only very rarely across donors.

This clone turned up a few times. Its antigen is not yet known. Base qualities are not recorded, but no much larger clone differs from it by a single base. Reading from cysteine to phenylalanine, the CDR3 counts 15 amino acids. The retained sequence is limited to the CDR3, 45 bases, with the frame set at the first base. CDR1 and CDR2 were assigned from the germline V gene as SGDLS and YYNGEE. The V end loses 4 bases and the J end loses 2 bases, and a stretch of 15 bases separates them. Library construction relied on the immunoSEQ multiplex PCR assay. The multiplex PCR relied on a mix of 60 forward primers for TCR Vbeta segments and 13 reverse primers for TCR Jbeta segments. Amplification of the CDR3 region of rearranged TCR beta genes was performed with a multiplex PCR assay on genomic DNA. On the Illumina HiSeq System, the amplified TCR beta libraries were sequenced as 87-base-pair reads. Per the authors' processing: A later analysis counted 75 million to 100 million unique TCR beta chains across the 550 to 700 repertoires, and roughly 9.9 million of these chains were shared by at least two donors. Raw reads were error-corrected and collapsed into unique sequences with a nearest-neighbor algorithm that merged closely related sequences to remove PCR and sequencing errors. CDR3 sequences were aligned to IMGT reference sequences to assign V, D and J gene segments. For a sequence to be retained, a match of at least six nucleotides to both a V gene segment and a J gene segment was required. A rearrangement was called productive if the CDR3 had no stop codons and remained in frame with V and J, and every other rearrangement was called non-productive. CDR3 was defined by IMGT convention, running from the second conserved V-encoded cysteine to the conserved J-encoded phenylalanine. The earlier analysis of 550 to 650 of the donors excluded any sequence lacking an unambiguous match to a single V gene segment. In an earlier analysis of roughly 500 of the donors, V segments were called functional above 56.7% productive rearrangements and were called segregating when the between-donor standard deviation exceeded 5%. To diagnose cytomegalovirus status from the catalog of TCR beta chain sequences, a statistical classification framework was built. In a later analysis, TCR nucleotide sequences were compared against IMGT/GENE-DB human TR gene sequences so that V and J genes could be assigned. Using the TCRdist pipeline, a later analysis assigned CDR3 sequences along with most-parsimonious VDJ recombination scenarios. In a later analysis, each TCR beta chain was defined by its CDR3 amino acid sequence together with its V-gene family, and reads lacking a unique V-gene family were excluded. In a later analysis, nearly 600 highly shared, low-generation-probability nucleotide sequences were removed to address suspected cross-contamination and a sequencing artifact. In a later analysis, a clonal expansion index was calculated for each public chain from normalized within-repertoire ranks of inferred template counts. A later analysis computed generation probabilities with a VDJ recombination model fitted to out-of-frame rearrangements, and checked the results against IGoR. A later analysis scored TCR-TCR, TCR-HLA and TCR-CMV co-occurrence with hypergeometric tests, applying a repertoire-size bias correction to TCR pairs. To estimate false discovery rates, a later analysis permuted the HLA or CMV assignments 20 times. In a later analysis, co-occurring TCRs were grouped with DBSCAN, and TCRdist sequence similarity was added when clustering was performed within HLA-allele-positive subsets. Repertoires with fewer than 30,000 or more than 120,000 public chains were left out of co-occurrence clustering, as were about 5 repertoires with anomalous nucleotide sharing. Imported from immuneACCESS, the table was reduced by TCRdb to in-frame sequences with V and J called. These copies leave out some clones; in studies compared against another copy, an unresolved V gene accounts for under half, and the cause of the remainder is not known. V and J calls and clone size are given by that table; D and trimming were obtained from the DNA. The sample table contains 180,000 or so clones; only one count was recorded for under 9.5% of them. The ten largest clones represent about 1.2% of the sample.

The cohort comprised around 700 healthy bone marrow donors. Cohort members were all nominally healthy when sampled, although unrecorded immune exposures were likely present. The donor was CMV seropositive and was included in the group of approximately 300 seropositive cohort members. A peripheral blood sample was collected from each donor, and TCR beta sequencing was performed on peripheral blood mononuclear cells. The Qiagen DNeasy Blood Extraction Kit was used to extract genomic DNA from the blood cell samples. This clonotype was obtained from a woman aged 25-40 years in good health and CMV-seropositive. The sequence joins TRBV9 to TRBJ1-1, and perhaps TRBD1 as D gene, on 5 matching bases. The material sequenced was PBMCs. CDR3 reads: CASSPGGAINTEAFF. DNA sequence: TGTGCCAGCAGCCCCGGAGGGGCAATTAACACTGAAGCTTTCTTT.